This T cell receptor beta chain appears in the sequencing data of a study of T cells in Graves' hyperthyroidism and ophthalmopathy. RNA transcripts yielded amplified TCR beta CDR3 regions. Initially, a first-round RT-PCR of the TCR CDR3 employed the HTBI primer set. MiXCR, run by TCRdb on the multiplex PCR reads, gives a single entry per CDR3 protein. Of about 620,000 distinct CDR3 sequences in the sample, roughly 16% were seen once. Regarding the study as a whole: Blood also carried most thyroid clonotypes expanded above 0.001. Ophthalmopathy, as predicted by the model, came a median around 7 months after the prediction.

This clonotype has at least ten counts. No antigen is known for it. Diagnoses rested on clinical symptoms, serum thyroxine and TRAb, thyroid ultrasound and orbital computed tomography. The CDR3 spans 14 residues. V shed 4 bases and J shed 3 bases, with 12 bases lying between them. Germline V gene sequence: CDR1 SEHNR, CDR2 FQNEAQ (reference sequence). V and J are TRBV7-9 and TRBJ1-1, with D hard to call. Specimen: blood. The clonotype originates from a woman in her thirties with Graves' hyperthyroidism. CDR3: CASSYIPPYTEAFF. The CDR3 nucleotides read TGTGCCAGCAGCTACATTCCACCCTACACTGAAGCTTTCTTT. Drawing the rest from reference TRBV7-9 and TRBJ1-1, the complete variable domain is DTGVSQNPRHKITKRGQNVTFRCDPISEHNRLYWYRQTLGQGPEFLTYFQNEAQLEKSRLLSDRFSAERPKGSFSTLEIQRTEQGDSAMYLCASSYIPPYTEAFFGQGTRLTVV.